One sample yielded the 6 T cell receptor beta chains listed below, sequenced in a study of T cell responses to AZD1222 COVID-19 vaccine. Data came from immunoSEQ multiplex PCR; TCRdb stores just in-frame clones and leaves some out. Among 130,000 to 150,000 clones listed, around 92% were seen once. The input for sequencing was peripheral blood, taken after recovery from COVID-19. The source is an adult who had recovered from COVID-19.

The chain employs TRBV27 and TRBJ2-7, with a possible D match to TRBD2 (6 bases). Germline assignment: CDR1 MNHEY and CDR2 SMNVEV (reference sequence). V dropped 3 bases and J dropped 3 bases, with 12 bases sitting between them. This CDR3 has 14 residues. As DNA, the CDR3 is TGTGCCAGCAGTTTGGGACTCGCCAACTACGAGCAGTACTTC. It translates to CASSLGLANYEQYF.

V is TRBV10-3 and J is TRBJ2-3, with D unclear. In germline, CDR1 is ENHRY, CDR2 SYGVKD. This CDR3 spans 14 amino acids. V was trimmed by 3 bases and J by 1 base, leaving 8 bases between them. The CDR3 here is CAISEGRGTDTQYF. The CDR3 nucleotides read TGTGCCATCAGTGAAGGCCGAGGCACAGATACGCAGTATTTT.

V usage is TRBV7-9 and J usage is TRBJ1-2, with a tentative D call TRBD1 (5 bases). V was trimmed by 3 bases and J by 2 bases, leaving 7 bases between them. The CDR3 runs to 13 residues. CDR1 and CDR2 (germline): SEHNR, FQNEAQ (reference sequence). CDR3 DNA: TGTGCCAGCAGCTTTTCAGGGAACTATGGCTACACCTTC. Residues: CASSFSGNYGYTF. The whole variable domain, remainder taken from reference TRBV7-9 and TRBJ1-2, is DTGVSQNPRHKITKRGQNVTFRCDPISEHNRLYWYRQTLGQGPEFLTYFQNEAQLEKSRLLSDRFSAERPKGSFSTLEIQRTEQGDSAMYLCASSFSGNYGYTFGSGTRLTVV.

This clone was seen just once. The V call is TRBV7-8, the J call TRBJ2-7, with 10 bases that match TRBD2. Germline values: CDR1 SGHVS, CDR2 FQNEAQ. CDR3 length: 15 residues. V lost 4 bases, J lost 5 bases, and 8 bases stayed unmatched. CDR3 in amino acids: CASSYSGRFVDEQYF. DNA for the CDR3: TGTGCCAGCAGCTATAGCGGGAGGTTTGTGGACGAGCAGTACTTC.

The CDR3 region is CASSTQGTETQYF. CDR3 bases: TGCGCCAGCAGCACACAGGGGACGGAGACCCAGTACTTC. The chain carries TRBV5-1 and TRBJ2-5, with 7 bases that match TRBD1. There are 13 residues in the CDR3. Germline V gene sequence: CDR1 SGHRS, CDR2 YFSETQ. V trimming: 4 bases; J trimming: 5 bases; junction bases outside the gene matches: 5.

The chain has TRBV3-1 (or the pseudogene TRBV3-2) and TRBJ2-3; tentatively, D is TRBD2 (6 bases). CDR1 and CDR2 (germline): LGHDT, YNNKEL (reference sequence). V lost 4 bases and J lost 0, with 17 bases in between. CDR3 length equals 17 residues. The CDR3, as DNA: TGTGCCAGCAGCCCCGCGGGGAGGTCCCCCAGCACAGATACGCAGTATTTT. The encoded protein is CASSPAGRSPSTDTQYF.